This TCR beta chain originates from a study of cytomegalovirus exposure and HLA in healthy donors. It was with 60 Vbeta and 13 Jbeta primers that the PCR ran. Clones were read by immunoSEQ multiplex PCR, and TCRdb kept only the in-frame ones, dropping some. Of roughly 180,000 clones detected, more than 60% appear once; the ten largest clones hold 1.4% to 1.5%. Study-wide points: A missense variant in DCLRE1C was later tied to TCR beta V- and J-gene trimming.

Points on this clone: Its antigen is not known.

From germline, CDR1 is MNHNS and CDR2 SASEGT. This CDR3 has 15 residues. Unmatched junction bases numbered 14, after V lost 8 bases and J lost 6 bases. Material for sequencing was PBMCs. J is TRBJ2-7 and V is TRBV6-1; 9 bases are a match to TRBD1. This receptor was taken from a woman in her twenties or thirties in good health and CMV-seropositive. As DNA, the CDR3 is TGTGCCAGCTGGGGGAGGGGGACAGGGCCCTCCGAGCAGTACTTC. This codes for CASWGRGTGPSEQYF.